The text below deals with one TCR beta chain. What it binds is not known. One junction end does not reproduce the germline sequence, and a read error may be involved. The data stem from a study of shared clonotypes between healthy human individuals. The data were produced by immunoSEQ multiplex PCR, yet TCRdb's version contains in-frame clones alone and is incomplete. The profile shows some 2.3 million clones, more than 80% of them singletons. The CDR3 loop spans 14 amino acids. The germline V gene has CDR1 SGHAT and CDR2 FQNNGV. Points from the study as a whole: Clonotype sharing across donors was expected to vary with sequencing depth.

The sequencing input was naive CD4+ T cells from PBMCs. Documented subset: CD45RA+ positively selected. The gene calls are TRBV11-2 and TRBJ2-1; TRBD2 matches 9 bases. The clonotype was recovered from a man younger than 35 in good health. Some clones in this sample may be carry-over from other donors' samples. CDR3 DNA sequence: TGTGCCAGCAGCTTAGTGTTAGCGGGAGACGGGCAGCTCTTC. Encoded protein: CASSLVLAGDGQLF. Complete variable domain (other parts from reference TRBV11-2 and TRBJ2-1): EAGVAQSPRYKIIEKRQSVAFWCNPISGHATLYWYQQILGQGPKLLIQFQNNGVVDDSQLPKDRFSAERLKGVDSTLKIQPAKLEDSAVYLCASSLVLAGDGQLFGPGTRLTVL.